This T cell receptor beta chain derives from a study of PD-1 blockade in mismatch repair-deficient tumors. Study in general: Patients had around 11 mismatch repair-deficient cancer types, all previously treated and progressing.

Mismatch repair deficiency was confirmed in all patients, by PCR or immunohistochemistry. A few pembrolizumab responders had their TCRs sequenced. V lost 3 bases and J 10 bases, leaving 18 bases between the germline ends. Germline V gene data show CDR1 as GTSNPN and CDR2 as SVGIG (reference sequence). The CDR3 totals 14 residues. Sequenced by immunoSEQ multiplex PCR; TCRdb stores in-frame clones only, minus some. The sample has around 40,000 clones; about 88% are singletons. The chain links TRBV30 to TRBJ1-4, with TRBD1 as a possible D gene (6 bases). The material sequenced was peripheral blood, taken roughly 76 weeks after starting pembrolizumab. The receptor was isolated from an adult with mismatch repair-deficient cancer. The CDR3 coding sequence is TGTGCCTGGAGCGATCACCGGGACACTGGAAAACTGTTTTTT. Amino acids: CAWSDHRDTGKLFF.